Many counts were recorded for the clone carrying this T cell receptor beta chain. The target antigen is unknown. The data were obtained in a study of T cell repertoires in cytomegalovirus infection. Study overall: Recently identified HLA-C-restricted and well-studied HLA-B-restricted CMV epitopes were used. Based on public TCR beta signatures, there were indications of CMV infection and of a matching HLA type.

Using its own MiXCR run on the reads, TCRdb lists one record per CDR3 protein. The sample shows around 310,000 distinct CDR3 sequences, 29% of them seen only once. Trimming took 7 bases from V and 3 from J, leaving 10 bases between them. There are 13 residues in the CDR3. Germline CDR1 SNHLY, CDR2 FYNNEI. Study-wide results and caveats: There were carriers of CMV plus the relevant HLA, and cumulative public TCR beta family frequency identified them. HLA-C-restricted TCR beta clonotypes specific for CMV led the ex vivo response.

The sequence derives from a human donor in good health (CMV status not recorded). Some clones in this sample may be carry-over from other donors' samples. The chain recombines TRBV2 with TRBJ2-4; D gene ambiguous. This sample comprised cultured PBMCs, obtained from culture after CMV antigen stimulation. The CDR3 DNA sequence: TGTGCCAGCAACCCTGCTAACAAAAACATTCAGTACTTC. Translated: CASNPANKNIQYF.